The next 20 T cell receptor beta chains were all read from a single sample in a study of vaccination and CD4 T cells after COVID-19 (dated by TCRdb to between 2021 and 2024). In light of the paper, this sample's treatment or condition label describes: roughly 10-day PBMC culture with coronavirus spike peptide pools or control peptides (ViraFEST assay). The protocol used for the library was PCR. These reads were obtained on an Illumina iSeq 100. At the Johns Hopkins FTIC core, DNA from the cultured CD4+ T cells underwent TCR sequencing with the Oncomine TCR Beta short-read assay. In-frame beta chains were kept once TCRdb had trimmed the public reads at Q25 with fastp and called clones with MiXCR. Each CDR3 protein appears once, grouped with its most common genes and DNA. The sample table shows about 8,100 distinct CDR3 sequences, and 60% are seen once. The ten largest clones represent about 29% of the sample.

Their specific antigens are unknown. Sample: CD4+ T cells from blood, cultured in vitro. The source of these receptors is a human donor who had recovered from COVID-19.

The gene calls are TRBV6-5 and TRBJ2-3, with D unresolved. The length of the CDR3 is 16 residues. Per germline, CDR1 MNHEY and CDR2 SVGAGI. The V end was cut by 0 bases, the J end by 0 bases, with 10 bases between. Written as DNA, the CDR3 is TGTGCCAGCAGTTACTCGGCGTTACCTAGCACAGATACGCAGTATTTT. Translated, it gives CASSYSALPSTDTQYF.

The V gene is TRBV20-1, the J gene TRBJ2-1; 9 nucleotides match TRBD2. After removal of 5 bases from V and 6 bases from J, the junction contained 8 bases not matched to a gene. Germline CDR1 and CDR2: DFQATT and SNEGSKA (reference sequence). The length of the CDR3 is 14 residues. The DNA of the CDR3 is TGCAGTGCTGGACTAGCGAGTAGGGGCAATGAGCAGTTCTTC. Translating it yields CSAGLASRGNEQFF.

The chain carries TRBV5-4 and TRBJ1-1; D call uncertain. The CDR3 sequence is 15 residues long. V dropped 0 bases and J dropped 5 bases, with 14 bases sitting between them. From germline, CDR1 is SGHNT and CDR2 YYREEE (reference sequence). CDR3 nucleotide sequence: TGTGCCAGCAGCTTGGTTGGCGCACGGGCGACTGAAGCTTTCTTT. It is translated as CASSLVGARATEAFF.

The rearrangement uses TRBV20-1 and TRBJ2-3; D not certain. From germline, CDR1 is DFQATT and CDR2 SNEGSKA (reference sequence). The CDR3 consists of 14 residues. The V end was cut by 1 base, the J end by 2 bases, with 10 bases between. The CDR3 protein is CSARVYSSTDTQYF. Written as DNA, the CDR3 is TGCAGTGCTAGAGTATATAGTTCCACAGATACGCAGTATTTT.

CDR3 amino acids: CASSYGLYGYSETQYF. The CDR3 DNA sequence: TGTGCCAGCAGTTATGGCCTTTACGGGTACTCGGAGACCCAGTACTTC. The chain employs TRBV6-2 or TRBV6-3 and TRBJ2-5; no definite D call. Germline V gene data show CDR1 as MNHEY and CDR2 as SVGEGT. Trimming removed 3 bases at V and 5 bases at J, with 19 bases between. The length of the CDR3 is 16 residues.

This clonotype was seen only once. This sequence joins TRBV7-9 and TRBJ2-7, with TRBD1 matching 7 bases. This CDR3 contains 14 residues. Per germline, CDR1 SEHNR and CDR2 FQNEAQ (reference sequence). The V gene end was trimmed by 5 bases and the J gene end by 5 bases; junction bases not matched to a gene: 9. CDR3 region: CASSLRQGSHEQYF. The CDR3 coding sequence is TGTGCCAGCAGCCTCCGACAGGGTTCCCACGAGCAGTACTTC.

This clonotype appeared a few times. This sequence joins TRBV7-2 and TRBJ1-3; possibly TRBD1 for D (6 bases). This CDR3 has 16 amino acids. With 5 bases removed from V and 3 bases from J, the gap between germline ends came to 17 bases. The germline V gene encodes CDR1 SGHTA and CDR2 FQGNSA. The CDR3 sequence: CASSPLGGRGGNTIYF. In nucleotides, the CDR3 is TGTGCCAGCAGCCCACTTGGGGGGCGCGGTGGAAACACCATATATTTT. The entire variable domain, with the rest obtained from reference TRBV7-2 and TRBJ1-3, is as follows: GAGVSQSPSNKVTEKGKDVELRCDPISGHTALYWYRQSLGQGLEFLIYFQGNSAPDKSGLPSDRFSAERTGGSVSTLTIQRTQQEDSAVYLCASSPLGGRGGNTIYFGEGSWLTVV.

In its sample, this clonotype was seen a few times. The rearrangement links TRBV19 to TRBJ2-3; 10 bases are a match to TRBD2. The V and J ends lost 2 bases and 2 bases, in that order; junction bases with no gene match: 4. Germline CDR1 and CDR2: LNHDA and SQIVND (reference sequence). The CDR3 loop spans 16 amino acids. The CDR3 nucleotides read TGTGCCAGTAGTATATTCAGCGGGAGGGCCACAGATACGCAGTATTTT. This gives the protein CASSIFSGRATDTQYF.

The rearrangement uses TRBV20-1 and TRBJ1-6; tentative D call: TRBD1 (5 bases). The CDR3 spans 17 residues. V was pared by 0 bases and J by 7 bases, with 19 bases between. From germline, CDR1 is DFQATT and CDR2 SNEGSKA (reference sequence). The CDR3 DNA reads as TGCAGTGCTAGAGATCCCGAGGGACTATATCGGAATTCACCCCTCCACTTT. This codes for CSARDPEGLYRNSPLHF.

This clonotype has just a few counts. This CDR3 reads CSARDRTDYGYTF. CDR3 DNA: TGCAGTGCTAGAGACCGGACAGACTATGGCTACACCTTC. The J gene is TRBJ1-2, the V gene TRBV20-1, with D possibly being TRBD1 (6 bases). V lost 0 bases and J 3 bases, leaving 8 bases between the germline ends. From germline, CDR1 is DFQATT and CDR2 SNEGSKA (reference sequence). The CDR3 loop spans 13 amino acids.

The V call is TRBV7-2, the J call TRBJ2-1; D uncertain. The CDR3 loop spans 13 amino acids. V was trimmed by 2 bases and J by 5 bases, leaving 7 bases between them. Germline CDR1 is SGHTA and CDR2 is FQGNSA. CDR3 in DNA: TGTGCCAGCAGCTTAATGCTGGACAATGAGCAGTTCTTC. Translation gives CASSLMLDNEQFF.

V gene TRBV20-1 combines with J gene TRBJ2-2; D is uncertain. The CDR3 has 13 residues. V lost 1 base and J 2 bases, leaving 5 bases between the germline ends. Per germline, CDR1 DFQATT and CDR2 SNEGSKA (reference sequence). DNA of the CDR3: TGCAGTGCTAGAGGCCTAAACACCGGGGAGCTGTTTTTT. It specifies CSARGLNTGELFF.

J is TRBJ1-2 and V is TRBV24-1; 7 bases match TRBD1. Germline V CDR1 and CDR2: KGHDR, SFDVKD. V dropped 0 bases and J dropped 7; count of bases not matched to a gene: 7. CDR3 length: 15 residues. CDR3 sequence: CATSDLGQGGSGYTF. The CDR3 coding sequence is TGTGCCACCAGTGATTTGGGCCAGGGGGGGTCTGGCTACACCTTC.

The chain uses TRBV20-1 and TRBJ2-2, with a weak D call TRBD1 (6 bases). V lost 5 bases and J lost 6, with 16 bases in between. The CDR3 length is 14 residues. Germline CDR1 and CDR2: DFQATT and SNEGSKA (reference sequence). DNA for the CDR3: TGCAGTGCTTGGGACACCAAGGGCCCCGGGGAGCTGTTTTTT. It translates to CSAWDTKGPGELFF.

The chain couples TRBV2 to TRBJ1-5; TRBD1 matches at 11 bases. The germline V gene has CDR1 SNHLY and CDR2 FYNNEI. Germline trimming cut 7 bases from V and 7 bases from J; bases unmatched to any gene: 6. The CDR3 spans 14 residues. CDR3 amino acids: CASTRTGGVQPQHF. Written as DNA, the CDR3 is TGTGCCAGCACGCGGACAGGGGGCGTCCAGCCCCAGCATTTT.

Only a few counts were recorded for this clonotype. The J gene is TRBJ2-5, the V gene TRBV20-1, with a possible D match to TRBD2 (7 bases). Germline CDR1 DFQATT, CDR2 SNEGSKA (reference sequence). The CDR3 spans 15 residues. V lost 3 bases, J lost 5 bases, and 19 bases lay in between. CDR3 sequence reads: CSARGSGGDMETQYF. CDR3 sequence (DNA): TGCAGTGCTAGGGGGTCGGGGGGCGATATGGAGACCCAGTACTTC.

This clonotype showed up just a few times. As DNA, the CDR3 is TGTGCCACCAGTGGAGTTAGCGGACCCACAGATACGCAGTATTTT. Its protein product is CATSGVSGPTDTQYF. The rearrangement links TRBV24-1 to TRBJ2-3; a possible D gene is TRBD2 (6 bases). Between the trimmed V and J ends, which lost 5 bases and 2 bases, there was a span of 13 bases. There are 15 residues in the CDR3. The germline gives CDR1 KGHDR, CDR2 SFDVKD.

The rearrangement uses TRBV20-1 and TRBJ2-3, with 16 nucleotides matching TRBD2. In germline, CDR1 is DFQATT, CDR2 SNEGSKA (reference sequence). This CDR3 has 16 residues. V was pared by 6 bases and J by 0 bases, with 3 bases of the junction left unmatched. The CDR3 DNA is TGCAGTGCCGGGACTAGCGGGAGGGTTAGCACAGATACGCAGTATTTT. It translates to CSAGTSGRVSTDTQYF.

V is TRBV6-1 and J is TRBJ1-2; D remains unclear. Per the germline V gene, CDR1 is MNHNS and CDR2 is SASEGT. V was cut by 7 bases and J by 5 bases, with 11 bases left in between. The CDR3 has 12 amino acids. CDR3 coding DNA: TGTGCCAGCACAAGAACAGCTTATGGCTACACCTTC. Amino acids: CASTRTAYGYTF.

There are a few counts of this clonotype. The genes are TRBV19 and TRBJ1-5, with D uncertain. Germline V gene lookup returns CDR1 LNHDA and CDR2 SQIVND (reference sequence). This CDR3 contains 13 residues. The germline V and J ends were trimmed by 3 bases and 4 bases, with 7 bases remaining between them. Here the CDR3 DNA reads TGTGCCAGTAGTATGATAGAGAATCAGCCCCAGCATTTT. It yields the protein CASSMIENQPQHF.